These 5 T cell receptor beta chains were all obtained from the same sample, sequenced in a study of CD8 T cells in ankylosing spondylitis. Study outcomes and limitations: It appeared that ankylosing spondylitis blood was characterized by a TCR beta motif of under ten highly homologous variants.

Their antigen targets remain unknown. TCRdb recomputed calls from the 5' RACE reads with MiXCR, one row per CDR3 protein. The sample records hundreds of thousands of distinct CDR3 sequences, 20% to 30% being singletons. Material for sequencing was blood, either unsorted or a sorted T cell fraction (not recorded which). All receptors come from a male donor with ankylosing spondylitis.

The chain combines TRBV20-1 with TRBJ2-1; 8 bases are a match to TRBD2. With 5 bases clipped from V and 5 bases from J, the junction kept 8 bases outside the gene matches. The CDR3 spans 14 residues. Germline loops: CDR1 DFQATT, CDR2 SNEGSKA (reference sequence). The CDR3 DNA is TGCAGTGCTCCCCGGACTAGCAACAACAATGAGCAGTTCTTC. Translated, it gives CSAPRTSNNNEQFF.

CDR3 sequence (DNA): TGTGCCAGCAGCCGAGACAGGGGAAACTCCCTTTCCTATGGCTACACCTTC. Translating it yields CASSRDRGNSLSYGYTF. The chain uses TRBV9 and TRBJ1-2; 8 positions match TRBD1. Looked up from germline, CDR1 is SGDLS and CDR2 is YYNGEE. Losses at the gene ends were 4 bases for V and 4 bases for J; bases not matched to a gene: 15. The CDR3 is 17 residues long.

The V and J genes are TRBV5-5 and TRBJ2-1; TRBD2 aligns across 8 bases. This CDR3 spans 13 amino acids. With 6 bases clipped from V and 6 bases from J, the junction kept 5 bases outside the gene matches. The germline V gene has CDR1 SGHKS and CDR2 YYEKEE (reference sequence). For the CDR3, the DNA is TGTGCCAGCACCTCGGGGGGGGGCAATGAGCAGTTCTTC. Its translation: CASTSGGGNEQFF.

J is TRBJ1-6 and V is TRBV2; no clear D. The CDR3 has 13 residues. CDR1 and CDR2 from the germline V gene are SNHLY and FYNNEI. V shed 4 bases and J shed 8 bases, with 9 bases lying between them. CDR3 DNA: TGTGCCAGCAGTGTATATAGGGATTCACCCCTCCACTTT. It yields the protein CASSVYRDSPLHF.

This clonotype was seen more than once but under ten times. The chain is built from TRBV12-3 or TRBV12-4 and TRBJ2-7; tentatively, D is TRBD2 (6 bases). The V end lost 3 bases, the J end lost 6 bases, and 9 bases lay between the germline ends. There are 12 residues in the CDR3. The DNA for the CDR3 is TGTGCCAGCAGTTTGGAGGGAGTCGAGCAGTACTTC. Translating gives CASSLEGVEQYF.